Here is one T cell receptor (beta chain) with its context. Other DNA sequences from this sample encode an identical CDR3 as well. Generated by immunoSEQ multiplex PCR, the TCRdb table keeps only in-frame clones and is missing some. The sample has about 160,000 clones, approximately 80% seen once. The sample originates from a study of blood T cell repertoires in COVID-19. Background on the study: Sites across the United States, Italy and Spain contributed samples from acute and convalescent COVID-19. The analysed material was cDNA or gDNA that came from T cells, B-cell-depleted T cells, or PBMCs.

Germline loops: CDR1 SNHLY, CDR2 FYNNEI. This CDR3 has 13 residues. V shed 6 bases and J 4 bases; nucleotides not matched to a gene: 5. The sequence was collected from a man aged 55-75 years with acute or convalescent COVID-19. The V call is TRBV2, the J call TRBJ2-5; 7 positions match TRBD1. The source material was peripheral blood. The CDR3 DNA follows: TGTGCCAGCAGCCGACAGGGCGGAGAGACCCAGTACTTC. Amino acid sequence: CASSRQGGETQYF.